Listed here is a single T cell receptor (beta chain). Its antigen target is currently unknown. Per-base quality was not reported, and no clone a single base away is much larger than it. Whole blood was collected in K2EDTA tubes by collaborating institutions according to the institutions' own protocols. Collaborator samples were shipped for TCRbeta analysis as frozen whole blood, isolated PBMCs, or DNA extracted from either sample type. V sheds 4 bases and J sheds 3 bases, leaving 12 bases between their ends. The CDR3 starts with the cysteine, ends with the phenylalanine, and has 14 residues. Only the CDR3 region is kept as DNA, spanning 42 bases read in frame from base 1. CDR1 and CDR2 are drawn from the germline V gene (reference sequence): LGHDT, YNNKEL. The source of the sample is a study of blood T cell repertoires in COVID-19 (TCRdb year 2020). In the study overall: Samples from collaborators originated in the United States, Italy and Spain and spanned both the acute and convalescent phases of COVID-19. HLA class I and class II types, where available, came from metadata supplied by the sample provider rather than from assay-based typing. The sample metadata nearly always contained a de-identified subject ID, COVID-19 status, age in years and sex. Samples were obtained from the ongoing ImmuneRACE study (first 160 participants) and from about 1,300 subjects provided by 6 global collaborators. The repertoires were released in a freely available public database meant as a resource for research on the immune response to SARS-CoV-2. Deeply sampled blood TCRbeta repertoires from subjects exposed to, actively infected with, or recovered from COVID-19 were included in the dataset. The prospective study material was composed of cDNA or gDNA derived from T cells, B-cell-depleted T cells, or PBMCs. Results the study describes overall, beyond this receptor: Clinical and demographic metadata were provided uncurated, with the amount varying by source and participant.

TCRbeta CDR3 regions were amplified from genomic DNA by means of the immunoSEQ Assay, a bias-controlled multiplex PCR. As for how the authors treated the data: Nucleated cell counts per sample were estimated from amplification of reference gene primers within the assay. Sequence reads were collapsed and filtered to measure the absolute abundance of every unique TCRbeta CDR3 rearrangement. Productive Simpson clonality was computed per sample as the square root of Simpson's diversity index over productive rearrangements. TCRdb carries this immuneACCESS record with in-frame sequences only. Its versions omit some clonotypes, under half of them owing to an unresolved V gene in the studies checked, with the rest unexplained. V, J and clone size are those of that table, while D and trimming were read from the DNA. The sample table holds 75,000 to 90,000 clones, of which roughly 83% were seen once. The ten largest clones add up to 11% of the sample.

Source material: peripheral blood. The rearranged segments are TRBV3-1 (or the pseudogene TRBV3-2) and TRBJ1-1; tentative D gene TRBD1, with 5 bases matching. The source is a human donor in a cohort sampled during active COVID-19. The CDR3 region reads CASSRSGGDTEAFF. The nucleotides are TGTGCCAGCAGCCGCAGCGGGGGGGACACTGAAGCTTTCTTT.